The T cell receptor beta chain described here comes from a study of control samples from healthy donors and cancer patients. With respect to this clone: Other DNA sequences within the sample encode an identical CDR3.

V lost 7 bases and J lost 2, with 5 bases in between. This CDR3 has 11 residues. Per the germline V gene, CDR1 is MNHEY and CDR2 is SVGAGI. Data came from immunoSEQ multiplex PCR; TCRdb stores just in-frame clones and leaves some out. Among some 130,000 clones listed, around 93% were seen once. Input material: blood. V and J are TRBV6-5 and TRBJ1-1; D remains ambiguous. The clonotype comes from a young man in good health. CDR3 sequence reads: CASTRNTEAFF. The CDR3 nucleotides are TGTGCCAGCACTCGCAACACTGAAGCTTTCTTT.